These 12 T cell receptor beta chains were sequenced from one sample in a study of long-term antiretroviral therapy in people with HIV. The immunoSEQ assay was v3.0, run at survey level. The repertoire was sequenced with immunoSEQ multiplex PCR; TCRdb's copy has only in-frame clones and lacks some. The sample lists approximately 17,000 clones; nearly 80% were seen once. Material: unsorted PBMCs, obtained more than 3.1 years after starting antiretroviral therapy. The receptors stem from a woman aged 35 to 49 with HIV.

The chain has TRBV7-6 and TRBJ1-4; D unclear. Germline values: CDR1 SGHVS, CDR2 FNYEAQ. Trimming took 1 base from V and 7 from J, leaving 10 bases between them. The CDR3 spans 14 residues. The CDR3 nucleotides read TGTGCCAGCAGCTTAGAAGTAACTGGTGAAAAACTGTTTTTT. Translating gives CASSLEVTGEKLFF.

This clone was counted only a few times. This chain joins TRBV27 and TRBJ2-3, with D perhaps TRBD2 (5 bases). The germline V gene has CDR1 MNHEY and CDR2 SMNVEV (reference sequence). V was trimmed by 10 bases and J by 2 bases, leaving 16 bases between them. This CDR3 has 14 amino acids. For the CDR3, the DNA is TGTGCCACCAGAGAGGGCCCATTCACAGATACGCAGTATTTT. Protein: CATREGPFTDTQYF.

The chain carries TRBV27 and TRBJ2-1; 15 positions agree with TRBD2. The ends lost 8 bases at V and 9 bases at J; junction bases unmatched: 2. Germline-derived CDR1 and CDR2 are MNHEY and SMNVEV (reference sequence). The CDR3 runs to 13 residues. The CDR3 reads CASGLAGGLEQFF. The CDR3 nucleotides are TGTGCCAGCGGACTAGCGGGGGGGCTTGAGCAGTTCTTC.

V gene TRBV5-1 combines with J gene TRBJ2-3, with D maybe TRBD2 (6 bases). CDR1 is SGHRS, CDR2 YFSETQ, per germline. The CDR3 loop spans 13 amino acids. Between the trimmed V and J ends, which lost 1 base and 5 bases, there was a span of 8 bases. This CDR3 reads CASSLRSGDTQYF. The CDR3, as DNA: TGCGCCAGCAGCTTGCGTAGCGGAGATACGCAGTATTTT.

The chain couples TRBV5-6 to TRBJ1-1, with no clear D. The germline V and J ends were trimmed by 0 bases and 1 base, with 10 bases remaining between them. CDR3 length equals 15 residues. CDR1 is SGHDT and CDR2 is YYEEEE in the germline V gene. As DNA, the CDR3 is TGTGCCAGCAGCTTGGATGGCCGACGGAACACTGAAGCTTTCTTT. The encoded protein is CASSLDGRRNTEAFF.

V usage is TRBV28 and J usage is TRBJ2-7, with a possible D match to TRBD2 (6 bases). The CDR3 totals 13 residues. From germline, CDR1 is MDHEN and CDR2 SYDVKM. Trimming stripped 9 bases from V and 5 bases from J, with 17 bases between. The CDR3 sequence is CASTFGGGNEQYF. The DNA for the CDR3 is TGTGCCAGTACTTTCGGGGGAGGAAACGAGCAGTACTTC.

This chain joins TRBV18 and TRBJ1-6; no definite D call. V was cut by 3 bases and J by 6 bases, with 12 bases left in between. CDR1 and CDR2 from the germline V gene are KGHSH and LQKENI. This CDR3 region has 15 residues. The CDR3 DNA reads TGTGCCAGCTCACCCCCCTCCGGACCTAATTCACCCCTCCACTTT. This encodes CASSPPSGPNSPLHF.

The chain has TRBV4-2 and TRBJ2-7, with 9 bases that match TRBD2. CDR1 and CDR2 from the germline V gene are LGHNA and YNFKEQ. This CDR3 has 15 residues. Losses at the gene ends were 0 bases for V and 3 bases for J; bases not matched to a gene: 3. Here the CDR3 reads CASSQDRGGGYEQYF. CDR3 nucleotides: TGTGCCAGCAGCCAAGATCGCGGGGGGGGCTACGAGCAGTACTTC.

The chain carries TRBV7-9 and TRBJ1-6; D is unclear. This CDR3 is 14 amino acids long. The V gene lost 3 bases and the J gene lost 9 bases, with 12 bases spanning the gap. In germline, CDR1 is SEHNR, CDR2 FQNEAQ (reference sequence). The DNA for the CDR3 is TGTGCCAGCAGCTTCGGAACTGATAGTTCACCCCTCCACTTT. Protein: CASSFGTDSSPLHF.

This clone came up a few times. V is TRBV29-1 and J is TRBJ1-3; D might be TRBD1 (5 bases). CDR1 is SQVTM and CDR2 is ANQGSEA in the germline V gene. Trimming took off 3 bases at V and 0 bases at J, with 18 bases between the two ends. This CDR3 has 17 residues. In DNA form, the CDR3 reads TGCAGCGTTGACCCTACCCCCACGACAGACTCTGGAAACACCATATATTTT. This encodes CSVDPTPTTDSGNTIYF.

The genes are TRBV27 and TRBJ2-1; 11 bases map to TRBD1. This CDR3 region has 14 residues. Germline V gene sequence: CDR1 MNHEY, CDR2 SMNVEV (reference sequence). J gave up 8 bases and V 5 bases, and 5 bases lay outside the gene matches. CDR3 region: CASSTRGQGDEQFF. CDR3 DNA sequence: TGTGCCAGCAGTACTCGGGGACAGGGGGATGAGCAGTTCTTC.

This chain joins TRBV7-8 and TRBJ1-5; D is undetermined. This CDR3 has 14 amino acids. Trimming took off 5 bases at V and 4 bases at J, with 12 bases between the two ends. Germline CDR1 SGHVS, CDR2 FQNEAQ. The DNA for the CDR3 is TGTGCCAGCAGCGCCGACATAGGAAATCAGCCCCAGCATTTT. It translates to CASSADIGNQPQHF.